Shown below are 20 T cell receptor beta chains from a single sample sequenced in a study of beta chain features in type 1 diabetes. The whole isolated RNA underwent reverse transcription, so sequencing captured expressed TCRB transcripts. Libraries were prepared by immunoSEQ multiplex PCR; TCRdb keeps only in-frame clonotypes and omits some of them. The sample has about 360,000 clones; around 12% are singletons. Study-wide results and caveats: Shorter TCRB CDR3s, moderately but significantly so, marked every one of the four CD4+ subsets in Type 1 diabetes patients.

Their specific antigens are unknown. Sequenced: naive CD4+ T cells from blood. These receptors all come from a woman aged 18 to 35 with type 1 diabetes.

This chain joins TRBV2 and TRBJ1-5; D is undetermined. Trimming pared 10 bases from V and 1 base from J, leaving 11 bases between. Germline V lookup: CDR1 SNHLY, CDR2 FYNNEI. The CDR3 length is 13 residues. The CDR3 is CATARESNQPQHF. CDR3 nucleotide sequence: TGTGCCACCGCTCGGGAAAGCAATCAGCCCCAGCATTTT.

Only a few counts were recorded for this clone. The chain carries TRBV7-2 and TRBJ1-5; a possible D gene is TRBD1 (6 bases). This CDR3 comprises 15 residues. Per the germline V gene, CDR1 is SGHTA and CDR2 is FQGNSA. Trimming removed 2 bases from V and 5 bases from J, with 13 bases in between. In nucleotides, the CDR3 is TGTGCCAGCAGCTTATGGCAGGGGTCGGATCAGCCCCAGCATTTT. Translation: CASSLWQGSDQPQHF.

V gene TRBV9 combines with J gene TRBJ2-6, with D possibly TRBD1 on 5 matching bases. The V end was cut by 2 bases, the J end by 0 bases, with 12 bases between. From germline, CDR1 is SGDLS and CDR2 YYNGEE. The CDR3 contains 17 residues. The CDR3 DNA follows: TGTGCCAGCAGCGTTGGGGCCACCAACTCTGGGGCCAACGTCCTGACTTTC. This codes for CASSVGATNSGANVLTF.

For this clone: At one end the junction does not follow the germline gene, possibly because of a read error. V gene TRBV4-3 combines with J gene TRBJ2-7, with TRBD2 as a possible D gene (6 bases). Germline-derived CDR1 and CDR2 are LGHNA and YSLEER. The CDR3 totals 15 residues. The CDR3 sequence is CASSKDFGGAYEQYF. CDR3 coding DNA: TGCGCCAGCAGCAAAGATTTTGGCGGGGCCTACGAGCAGTACTTC.

The V gene is TRBV7-9, the J gene TRBJ2-7, with 7 bases matching TRBD2. The germline V gene has CDR1 SEHNR and CDR2 FQNEAQ (reference sequence). The CDR3 has 14 amino acids. V lost 3 bases to trimming and J lost 6 bases; unmatched junction nucleotides: 8. In nucleotides, the CDR3 is TGTGCCAGCAGCTTTGGTGCGGGAGATCGCGAGCAGTACTTC. It codes for CASSFGAGDREQYF.

The rearrangement joins TRBV2 to TRBJ2-4; the D gene is possibly TRBD1 (5 bases). CDR1 is SNHLY, CDR2 FYNNEI, per germline. This CDR3 spans 12 amino acids. The V end was cut by 7 bases, the J end by 9 bases, with 13 bases between. The CDR3 here is CASMQGLTIQYF. CDR3 in DNA: TGTGCCAGCATGCAGGGCCTTACCATTCAGTACTTC.

The chain couples TRBV9 to TRBJ2-1; maybe TRBD2 (6 bases). Deletions cut 0 bases from V and 9 bases from J, with 10 bases between. The CDR3 is 13 amino acids. Per germline, CDR1 SGDLS and CDR2 YYNGEE. The CDR3 DNA is TGTGCCAGCAGCGTAGTAGGAGGGACTGAGCAGTTCTTC. It translates to CASSVVGGTEQFF.

This clone was recorded a few times. The chain couples TRBV5-1 to TRBJ1-5, with 7 bases identical to TRBD1. The CDR3 runs to 14 residues. CDR1 is SGHRS, CDR2 YFSETQ, per germline. Trimming at V came to 4 bases and at J to 3 bases, leaving 4 bases not matched to a gene. Here the CDR3 reads CASSPGQINQPQHF. The DNA for the CDR3 is TGCGCCAGCAGCCCGGGACAGATCAATCAGCCCCAGCATTTT.

The chain is built from TRBV6-1 and TRBJ2-5; 9 nucleotides match TRBD2. CDR3 length: 15 amino acids. The V gene end was trimmed by 2 bases and the J gene end by 4 bases; junction bases not matched to a gene: 5. CDR1 is MNHNS and CDR2 is SASEGT in the germline V gene. CDR3 DNA: TGTGCCAGCAGTGAACGGCGGGGGGGCCCAGAGACCCAGTACTTC. This encodes CASSERRGGPETQYF.

This clone was found a few times. The V gene is TRBV4-1, the J gene TRBJ1-5; 7 bases agree with TRBD1. CDR1 is MGHRA, CDR2 YSYEKL, per germline. There are 15 residues in the CDR3. J gave up 7 bases and V 0 bases, and 6 bases lay outside the gene matches. Here the CDR3 DNA reads TGCGCCAGCAGCCAAGAAGGGGGCGGGTTCCAGCCCCAGCATTTT. This codes for CASSQEGGGFQPQHF.

J is TRBJ2-7 and V is TRBV5-1; 9 nucleotides align to TRBD2. CDR3 length equals 15 residues. Germline V CDR1 and CDR2: SGHRS, YFSETQ. The trim removed 2 bases at V and 3 bases at J, leaving 6 bases unmatched. The CDR3 sequence is CASSFLAGGHYEQYF. As DNA, the CDR3 is TGCGCCAGCAGCTTCTTGGCGGGAGGGCACTACGAGCAGTACTTC.

CDR3 coding DNA: TGTGCCGGACAGGGGGCGCGTGGAAACACCATATATTTT. This encodes CAGQGARGNTIYF. V is TRBV21-1 and J is TRBJ1-3; the DNA was not compared with TRBD1, the D call given in the table. TRBV21-1 is termed a pseudogene. CDR3 size: 13 residues.

J is TRBJ2-7 and V is TRBV11-3; 7 nucleotides line up with TRBD2. In germline, CDR1 is SGHNT, CDR2 YENEEA. Unmatched junction bases numbered 5, after V lost 6 bases and J lost 0 bases. The CDR3 has 14 residues. The CDR3 loop reads CASRDGRSSYEQYF. The CDR3 bases are TGTGCCAGCAGGGACGGGAGGAGCTCCTACGAGCAGTACTTC.

J is TRBJ1-1 and V is TRBV25-1; 11 positions match TRBD1. Trimming took 9 bases from V and 5 from J; bases not matched to a gene: 11. The CDR3 sequence is 15 residues long. Per germline, CDR1 MGHDK and CDR2 SYGVNS. CDR3 residues: CASPNPGTGGTEAFF. The CDR3 DNA follows: TGTGCCAGTCCTAATCCCGGGACAGGGGGGACTGAAGCTTTCTTT.

This clone was picked up a small number of times. The chain uses TRBV15 and TRBJ2-1; no reliable D call. Germline V gene data show CDR1 as LNHNV and CDR2 as YYDKDF (reference sequence). The CDR3 runs 15 residues. Trimming shortened V by 0 bases and J by 10 bases, and 16 bases separated the two germline ends. CDR3 in DNA: TGTGCCACCAGCAGAGATCTCCTAGGATTGGAGGAGCAGTTCTTC. This sequence encodes CATSRDLLGLEEQFF.

Regarding this clone: Distinct nucleotide sequences in the sample also encode this CDR3. The CDR3 DNA is TGTGCCAGCTCACCCGGGACTGGCTACGAGCAGTACTTC. The encoded protein is CASSPGTGYEQYF. This rearrangement joins TRBV18 to TRBJ2-7; the D gene is possibly TRBD2 (6 bases). Germline V CDR1 and CDR2: KGHSH, LQKENI. The ends were cut back, 3 bases at V and 3 bases at J, with 9 bases in the middle. The CDR3 covers 13 residues.

The V and J genes are TRBV29-1 and TRBJ2-1; tentative D call: TRBD2 (6 bases). The CDR3 consists of 13 residues. With 6 bases removed from V and 4 bases from J, the gap between germline ends came to 13 bases. Germline values: CDR1 SQVTM, CDR2 ANQGSEA. CDR3 sequence reads: CSVAGTRYNEQFF. CDR3 coding DNA: TGCAGCGTCGCCGGGACTCGATACAATGAGCAGTTCTTC.

Only a few counts were recorded for this clone. The genes are TRBV4-3 and TRBJ2-3; D remains ambiguous. The CDR3 covers 12 residues. CDR1 is LGHNA and CDR2 is YSLEER in the germline V gene. Trimming removed 4 bases at V and 6 bases at J, with 8 bases between. CDR3 amino acids: CASSPSVDTQYF. CDR3 coding DNA: TGCGCCAGCAGCCCATCGGTGGATACGCAGTATTTT.

V gene TRBV7-3 combines with J gene TRBJ2-6, with 14 bases identical to TRBD2. Losses at the gene ends were 4 bases for V and 3 bases for J; bases not matched to a gene: 2. CDR3 length: 17 amino acids. Germline V gene lookup returns CDR1 SGHTA and CDR2 FQGTGA. CDR3 sequence reads: CASSSGLAGGGANVLTF. CDR3 nucleotide sequence: TGTGCCAGCAGCTCAGGACTAGCGGGAGGTGGGGCCAACGTCCTGACTTTC.

This sequence joins TRBV5-1 and TRBJ1-1, with TRBD1 matching 8 bases. V shed 4 bases, J shed 10 bases, and the junction held 12 bases outside the gene matches. Germline V lookup: CDR1 SGHRS, CDR2 YFSETQ. The CDR3 sequence is 14 residues long. CDR3 coding DNA: TGCGCCAGCAGCGGAATGGGAGAGACAGGGGTAGCTTTCTTT. Its protein product is CASSGMGETGVAFF.